Listed below are T cell receptor beta chains from one sample, sequenced in a study of blood T cell repertoires in COVID-19. Libraries were prepared by immunoSEQ multiplex PCR; TCRdb keeps only in-frame clonotypes and omits some of them. The table records approximately 190,000 clones, less than 90% of them present only once. Input material: PBMCs or T cells enriched from blood (not recorded which). The receptor source for this set is a woman in her twenties or thirties who had been exposed to COVID-19. Each CDR3 is given with its conserved first and last residue. Fields, in order: V gene, J gene, D gene, clone size, CDR3 protein, CDR3 DNA. A D gene is named only where the DNA matches it firmly. The size of a clone is reported for some rows only, either as once, few or many, or as a class for expanded clones.

v_gene: TRBV3-1/TRBV3-2; j_gene: TRBJ1-2; d_gene: .; abundance: .; CDR3aa: CASSQDHRALDGYTF; CDR3nt: TGTGCCAGCAGCCAAGATCACAGGGCATTGGATGGCTACACCTTC
v_gene: TRBV29-1; j_gene: TRBJ2-2; d_gene: .; abundance: .; CDR3aa: CSVGKGDTGELFF; CDR3nt: TGCAGCGTTGGAAAGGGGGACACCGGGGAGCTGTTTTTT
v_gene: TRBV3-1/TRBV3-2; j_gene: TRBJ2-5; d_gene: .; abundance: once; CDR3aa: CASSQTLRGSQYF; CDR3nt: TGTGCCAGCAGCCAGACCCTAAGGGGTTCCCAGTACTTC
v_gene: TRBV27; j_gene: TRBJ2-1; d_gene: .; abundance: .; CDR3aa: CASSSGSYNEQFF; CDR3nt: TGTGCCAGCAGTTCCGGTTCCTACAATGAGCAGTTCTTC
v_gene: TRBV7-9; j_gene: TRBJ1-2; d_gene: .; abundance: .; CDR3aa: CASSPNGAYGYTF; CDR3nt: TGTGCCAGCAGCCCAAATGGGGCCTATGGCTACACCTTC
v_gene: TRBV6-5; j_gene: TRBJ1-3; d_gene: .; abundance: .; CDR3aa: CASSYRGTGNTIYF; CDR3nt: TGTGCCAGCAGTTACAGGGGGACAGGAAACACCATATATTTT
v_gene: TRBV29-1; j_gene: TRBJ2-7; d_gene: .; abundance: once; CDR3aa: CSVVVSGGTEQYF; CDR3nt: TGCAGCGTTGTGGTGAGTGGGGGGACCGAGCAGTACTTC
v_gene: TRBV5-1; j_gene: TRBJ2-7; d_gene: .; abundance: .; CDR3aa: CASSPTSLNSYEQYF; CDR3nt: TGCGCCAGCAGCCCTACGAGTCTGAACTCCTACGAGCAGTACTTC
v_gene: TRBV13; j_gene: TRBJ1-1; d_gene: TRBD1; abundance: .; CDR3aa: CASSLGLGTGSTEAFF; CDR3nt: TGTGCCAGCAGCTTAGGCCTGGGGACAGGGAGCACTGAAGCTTTCTTT
v_gene: TRBV27; j_gene: TRBJ2-7; d_gene: .; abundance: .; CDR3aa: CASSLPGAEQYF; CDR3nt: TGTGCCAGCAGTCTCCCGGGTGCAGAGCAGTACTTC
v_gene: TRBV7-9; j_gene: TRBJ2-2; d_gene: .; abundance: .; CDR3aa: CASSLSTGELFF; CDR3nt: TGTGCCAGCAGCCTCTCCACCGGGGAGCTGTTTTTT
v_gene: TRBV11-3; j_gene: TRBJ2-2; d_gene: .; abundance: .; CDR3aa: CASSSGSAGAGELFF; CDR3nt: TGTGCCAGCAGCTCAGGGTCGGCAGGGGCCGGGGAGCTGTTTTTT
v_gene: TRBV7-6; j_gene: TRBJ1-3; d_gene: TRBD1; abundance: .; CDR3aa: CASSFGQVSGNTIYF; CDR3nt: TGTGCCAGCAGCTTTGGACAGGTCTCTGGAAACACCATATATTTT
v_gene: TRBV19; j_gene: TRBJ1-6; d_gene: .; abundance: .; CDR3aa: CASSPGGSSSYNSPLHF; CDR3nt: TGTGCCAGTAGTCCCGGGGGGAGCAGCTCCTATAATTCACCCCTCCACTTT
v_gene: TRBV6-2/TRBV6-3; j_gene: TRBJ2-7; d_gene: TRBD1; abundance: .; CDR3aa: CASSLRGPYEQYF; CDR3nt: TGTGCCAGCAGTTTGAGGGGGCCCTACGAGCAGTACTTC
v_gene: TRBV5-8; j_gene: TRBJ2-1; d_gene: TRBD2; abundance: .; CDR3aa: CASSLGTSGVLYNEQFF; CDR3nt: TGTGCCAGCAGCCTGGGGACTAGCGGGGTACTCTACAATGAGCAGTTCTTC
v_gene: TRBV14; j_gene: TRBJ1-2; d_gene: .; abundance: .; CDR3aa: CASSLTGTQGRGYTF; CDR3nt: TGTGCCAGCAGCCTCACCGGGACCCAAGGGAGGGGCTACACCTTC
v_gene: TRBV6-4; j_gene: TRBJ2-3; d_gene: TRBD1; abundance: .; CDR3aa: CASSEQGAHSNTQYF; CDR3nt: TGTGCCAGCAGCGAACAGGGGGCGCATTCAAATACGCAGTATTTT
v_gene: TRBV5-4; j_gene: TRBJ2-7; d_gene: TRBD2; abundance: .; CDR3aa: CASSSLLAGAVEQYF; CDR3nt: TGTGCCAGCAGCTCACTACTAGCGGGGGCAGTTGAGCAGTACTTC
v_gene: TRBV4-2; j_gene: TRBJ2-3; d_gene: TRBD2; abundance: once; CDR3aa: CASSQESGTSGVLDTQYF; CDR3nt: TGTGCCAGCAGCCAAGAGTCGGGGACTAGCGGGGTCTTAGATACGCAGTATTTT
v_gene: TRBV29-1; j_gene: TRBJ1-1; d_gene: TRBD1; abundance: .; CDR3aa: CSVGTGGNTEAFF; CDR3nt: TGCAGCGTTGGGACAGGGGGCAACACTGAAGCTTTCTTT
v_gene: TRBV7-2; j_gene: TRBJ2-7; d_gene: TRBD1; abundance: once; CDR3aa: CASSLGQGNYEQYF; CDR3nt: TGTGCCAGCAGCTTGGGACAGGGAAACTACGAGCAGTACTTC
v_gene: TRBV25-1; j_gene: TRBJ1-4; d_gene: TRBD1; abundance: .; CDR3aa: CASRKTGRNEKLFF; CDR3nt: TGTGCCAGCAGGAAGACAGGGCGGAATGAAAAACTGTTTTTT
v_gene: TRBV27; j_gene: TRBJ1-6; d_gene: TRBD1; abundance: .; CDR3aa: CAGRTGKNSPLHF; CDR3nt: TGTGCCGGCCGGACAGGGAAAAATTCACCCCTCCACTTT
v_gene: TRBV5-6; j_gene: TRBJ1-3; d_gene: .; abundance: .; CDR3aa: CASSWVYQGSGNTIYF; CDR3nt: TGTGCCAGCAGCTGGGTGTATCAGGGCTCTGGAAACACCATATATTTT
v_gene: TRBV6-5; j_gene: TRBJ1-6; d_gene: .; abundance: .; CDR3aa: CASSYSVTLYNSPLHF; CDR3nt: TGTGCCAGCAGTTACTCGGTGACACTCTATAATTCACCCCTCCACTTT
v_gene: TRBV29-1; j_gene: TRBJ1-2; d_gene: .; abundance: once; CDR3aa: CSYRGADYGYTF; CDR3nt: TGCAGCTACCGGGGGGCTGACTATGGCTACACCTTC
v_gene: TRBV3-1/TRBV3-2; j_gene: TRBJ1-6; d_gene: .; abundance: .; CDR3aa: CASSQRGMSYNSPLHF; CDR3nt: TGTGCCAGCAGCCAAAGGGGTATGTCCTATAATTCACCCCTCCACTTT
v_gene: TRBV9; j_gene: TRBJ2-2; d_gene: .; abundance: .; CDR3aa: CASSENPSGPELFF; CDR3nt: TGTGCCAGCAGCGAAAACCCCAGCGGGCCGGAGCTGTTTTTT
v_gene: TRBV7-9; j_gene: TRBJ1-1; d_gene: TRBD1; abundance: .; CDR3aa: CASSSITGGTEAFF; CDR3nt: TGTGCCAGCAGCTCAATAACAGGGGGCACTGAAGCTTTCTTT
v_gene: TRBV5-1; j_gene: TRBJ2-7; d_gene: TRBD2; abundance: .; CDR3aa: CASSLAGGGVSFQYEQYF; CDR3nt: TGCGCCAGCAGCTTGGCGGGCGGGGGGGTCTCTTTTCAGTACGAGCAGTACTTC
v_gene: TRBV27; j_gene: TRBJ1-4; d_gene: TRBD1; abundance: .; CDR3aa: CASTSRDSHNEKLFF; CDR3nt: TGTGCCAGCACCTCCCGGGACAGCCATAATGAAAAACTGTTTTTT
v_gene: TRBV12-3/TRBV12-4; j_gene: TRBJ2-3; d_gene: TRBD1; abundance: .; CDR3aa: CASSLQGADTQYF; CDR3nt: TGTGCCAGCAGTTTACAGGGGGCAGATACGCAGTATTTT
v_gene: TRBV18; j_gene: TRBJ1-2; d_gene: TRBD1; abundance: .; CDR3aa: CASSPPTDRADGYTF; CDR3nt: TGTGCCAGCTCACCACCAACCGACAGGGCCGATGGCTACACCTTC
v_gene: TRBV4-3; j_gene: TRBJ2-2; d_gene: .; abundance: .; CDR3aa: CASSQEKTVRYTGELFF; CDR3nt: TGCGCCAGCAGCCAAGAAAAGACAGTCAGGTACACCGGGGAGCTGTTTTTT
v_gene: TRBV5-1; j_gene: TRBJ2-2; d_gene: .; abundance: .; CDR3aa: CASSPADSNGSLFF; CDR3nt: TGCGCCAGCAGCCCTGCTGACAGCAACGGATCGCTGTTTTTT
v_gene: TRBV5-4; j_gene: TRBJ1-6; d_gene: TRBD1; abundance: many; CDR3aa: CASSLSGTGMRALTDSPLHF; CDR3nt: TGTGCCAGCAGCTTGTCCGGGACAGGGATGAGGGCCCTTACGGATTCACCCCTCCACTTT
v_gene: TRBV18; j_gene: TRBJ1-1; d_gene: .; abundance: .; CDR3aa: CASSPKLRLVNTEAFF; CDR3nt: TGTGCCAGCTCACCGAAATTGCGACTGGTGAACACTGAAGCTTTCTTT
v_gene: TRBV9; j_gene: TRBJ1-1; d_gene: .; abundance: .; CDR3aa: CASSVGENTEAFF; CDR3nt: TGTGCCAGCAGCGTAGGAGAGAACACTGAAGCTTTCTTT
v_gene: TRBV29-1; j_gene: TRBJ1-1; d_gene: TRBD1; abundance: once; CDR3aa: CSVGQGLAEAFF; CDR3nt: TGCAGCGTTGGACAGGGGCTTGCTGAAGCTTTCTTT
v_gene: TRBV5-4; j_gene: TRBJ1-2; d_gene: TRBD1; abundance: .; CDR3aa: CASSFWDRNYGYTF; CDR3nt: TGTGCCAGCAGCTTCTGGGACAGGAACTATGGCTACACCTTC
v_gene: TRBV4-1; j_gene: TRBJ2-5; d_gene: TRBD1; abundance: .; CDR3aa: CASSQDGTDYQETQYF; CDR3nt: TGCGCCAGCAGCCAAGACGGGACAGACTACCAAGAGACCCAGTACTTC
v_gene: TRBV19; j_gene: TRBJ1-2; d_gene: TRBD1; abundance: once; CDR3aa: CASSADRASGYTF; CDR3nt: TGTGCCAGTAGTGCGGACAGGGCTAGTGGCTACACCTTC
v_gene: TRBV5-1; j_gene: TRBJ2-7; d_gene: .; abundance: .; CDR3aa: CASSLPRRGEQYF; CDR3nt: TGCGCCAGCAGCTTGCCCCGGAGGGGCGAGCAGTACTTC
v_gene: TRBV12-3/TRBV12-4; j_gene: TRBJ2-7; d_gene: .; abundance: few; CDR3aa: CASRGATYEQYF; CDR3nt: TGTGCCAGCAGGGGGGCCACCTACGAGCAGTACTTC
v_gene: TRBV29-1; j_gene: TRBJ2-7; d_gene: .; abundance: few; CDR3aa: CSISEGSSGEQYF; CDR3nt: TGCAGCATATCCGAAGGTTCGTCGGGCGAGCAGTACTTC
v_gene: TRBV27; j_gene: TRBJ1-2; d_gene: TRBD1; abundance: .; CDR3aa: CASSPGTGLGYGYTF; CDR3nt: TGTGCCAGCAGTCCAGGGACAGGGCTCGGCTATGGCTACACCTTC
v_gene: TRBV12-5; j_gene: TRBJ2-7; d_gene: .; abundance: .; CDR3aa: CASGLSRNDQQVHEQYF; CDR3nt: TGTGCTAGTGGTCTCTCACGCAACGATCAACAGGTACACGAGCAGTACTTC
v_gene: TRBV6-2/TRBV6-3; j_gene: TRBJ2-3; d_gene: TRBD2; abundance: .; CDR3aa: CASSSTSGGAVSTDTQYF; CDR3nt: TGTGCCAGCAGTTCCACTAGCGGGGGGGCCGTTAGCACAGATACGCAGTATTTT
v_gene: TRBV7-2; j_gene: TRBJ2-7; d_gene: TRBD2; abundance: .; CDR3aa: CASSLISGTYEQYF; CDR3nt: TGTGCCAGCAGCCTCATTAGCGGGACATACGAGCAGTACTTC
v_gene: TRBV10-1; j_gene: TRBJ2-7; d_gene: TRBD2; abundance: .; CDR3aa: CASSESMGGGEQYF; CDR3nt: TGCGCCAGCAGTGAGTCGATGGGGGGGGGCGAGCAGTACTTC